Sequencing of this T cell receptor beta chain was carried out in a study of cytomegalovirus exposure and HLA in healthy donors. Broader study findings: The productive fraction for most TCR beta V segments was about 87% or about 30% in an earlier analysis. Later findings reportedly placed an Asian-associated ancestry cluster below the approximately 620-donor mean for N-insertions. Per a later analysis, 16,951 TCR beta sequences showed association with HLA alleles at 0.05 false discovery rate. Specific recognition of CMV antigens was confirmed in vitro for a few chains (all CMV-associated).

With regard to this clone: Its target is not known.

The PCR used 60 Vbeta and 13 Jbeta primers. Using immunoSEQ multiplex PCR, the repertoire was profiled, and TCRdb retains in-frame clones only, with some absent. The sample shows about 100,000 clones, roughly four fifths of them seen only once. The CDR3 has 16 residues. The V end lost 0 bases, the J end lost 4 bases, and 15 bases lay between the germline ends. Germline assignment: CDR1 KGHSH and CDR2 LQKENI. The chain couples TRBV18 to TRBJ1-2, with a possible D match to TRBD1 (5 bases). The source is a man aged 18-30 years in good health and CMV-seronegative. The source material was PBMCs. CDR3 in DNA: TGTGCCAGCTCACCACCGGGGACTCCCGACGGCTATGGCTACACCTTC. This gives the protein CASSPPGTPDGYGYTF.